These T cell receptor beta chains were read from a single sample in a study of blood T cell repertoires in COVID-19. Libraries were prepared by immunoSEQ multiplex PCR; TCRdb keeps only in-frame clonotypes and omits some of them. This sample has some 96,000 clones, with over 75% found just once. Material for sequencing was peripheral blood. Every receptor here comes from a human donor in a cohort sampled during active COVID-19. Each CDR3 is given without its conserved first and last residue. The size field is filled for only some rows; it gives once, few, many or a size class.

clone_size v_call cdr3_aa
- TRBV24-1 ATSDPAKIPDRGPGYT
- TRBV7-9 ASSAGQGLYYGYT
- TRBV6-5 ASRRGLANYNEQF
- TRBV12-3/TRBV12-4 ASSRLGEQY
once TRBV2 ASRRERAGYEQY
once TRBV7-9 ASSPVYQETQY
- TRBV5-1 ASSSSGRVYNEQF
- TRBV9 ASSAWTGERTDTQY
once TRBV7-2 ASSFLAGPQETQY
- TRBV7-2 ASSFVRGLGNTIY
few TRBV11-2 ASSLLGSNYEQY